The clone carrying this T cell receptor beta chain was observed a few times. Its antigen is unknown. This sample is drawn from a study of beta chain features in type 1 diabetes. Study-wide background: There were about 110,000,000 sorted cells examined across all samples.

Broader study findings: PCR, the amplification step, might favor shorter templates, equally in patients and controls. Moderately but significantly shorter TCRB CDR3s were found in Type 1 diabetes patients in all four CD4+ subsets. Relative to healthy donors, patients appeared to have naive, central memory and Treg TCRB repertoires that were more similar.

Expressed TCRB transcripts were sequenced because the isolated RNA had all been reverse transcribed beforehand. Here immunoSEQ multiplex PCR was the method, and the copy in TCRdb shows in-frame clones only, minus some. In the table there are around 70,000 clones, roughly 50% of which are singletons. Per germline, CDR1 LNHDA and CDR2 SQIVND (reference sequence). Trimming stripped 6 bases from V and 3 bases from J, with 17 bases between. The CDR3 totals 16 residues. The source of this sequence is a man younger than 40 with type 1 diabetes. The sequencing input was central memory CD4+ T cells from blood. The V and J genes are TRBV19 and TRBJ2-2; weak D call: TRBD1 (6 bases). This CDR3 reads CASSLQGPPYTGELFF. In nucleotides, the CDR3 is TGTGCCAGTAGCCTTCAGGGGCCCCCATACACCGGGGAGCTGTTTTTT.